Listed here is a single T cell receptor (beta chain). What it binds is not known. The source of the sample is a study of T cells after yellow fever vaccination. Looking at the study overall: Those fractions that held only low numbers of cells were prepared using the SMART-Seq v4 Ultra Low Input RNA kit. Study-level findings and limits: The study found a weaker secondary response that peaked faster, day 5 versus 15.

TCRdb processed the 5' RACE reads anew with MiXCR; each CDR3 protein has one entry. The sample lists 250,000 to 300,000 distinct CDR3 sequences, over 4.5% occurring once. CDR3 length: 13 amino acids. V was cut by 1 base and J by 7 bases, with 13 bases left in between. Per germline, CDR1 GTSNPN and CDR2 SVGIG (reference sequence). The J gene is TRBJ1-1, the V gene TRBV30; D call uncertain. This specimen consisted of CD4+ T cells sorted from PBMCs, obtained on the day of the yellow fever booster vaccination. This TCR derives from a man between 18 and 29 years old who received the YFV17D yellow fever vaccine. CDR3 coding DNA: TGTGCCTGGAGTGCCCCCGGGCGGTTTGAAGCTTTCTTT. This translates into CAWSAPGRFEAFF.